This TCR beta chain derives from a study of ipilimumab plus nivolumab after autologous stem cell transplantation. The wider study: Patients received a median of about five ipilimumab and about 8 nivolumab doses.

Trimming stripped 7 bases from V and 9 bases from J, with 33 bases between. Germline-derived CDR1 and CDR2 are SNHLY and FYNNEI. There are 18 residues in the CDR3. The method was immunoSEQ multiplex PCR; TCRdb's version includes in-frame clones alone and lacks a portion of them. The sample includes over 75,000 clones, under 85% of them seen just once. Starting 14 to 28 days after autologous transplant, ipilimumab 1 mg/kg was given. Through week 26, nivolumab 3 mg/kg IV was given weeks 1, 4, 7, 10, then biweekly. The receptor was derived from a male donor with diffuse large B-cell lymphoma. This chain links TRBV2 with TRBJ1-1; D not resolved. The specimen was PBMCs, collected in a trial of ipilimumab plus nivolumab as post-transplant consolidation. The DNA of the CDR3 is TGTGCCAGCATGGCGGGCCTTTATAAGGGTGCTACAACATATCAAGCTTTCTTT. This sequence encodes CASMAGLYKGATTYQAFF.